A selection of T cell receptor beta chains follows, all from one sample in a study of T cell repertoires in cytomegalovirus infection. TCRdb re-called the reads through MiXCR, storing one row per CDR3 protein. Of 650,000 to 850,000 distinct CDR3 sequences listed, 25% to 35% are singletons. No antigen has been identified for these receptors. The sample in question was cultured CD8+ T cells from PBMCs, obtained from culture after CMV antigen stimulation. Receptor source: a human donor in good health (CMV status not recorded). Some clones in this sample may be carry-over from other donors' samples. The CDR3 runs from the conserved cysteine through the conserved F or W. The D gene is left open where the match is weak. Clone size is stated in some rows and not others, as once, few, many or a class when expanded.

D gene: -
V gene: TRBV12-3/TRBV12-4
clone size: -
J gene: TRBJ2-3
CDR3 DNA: TGTGCCAGCAGTTTACGGGGAAGGGTCCCAGATACGCAGTATTTT
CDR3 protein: CASSLRGRVPDTQYF

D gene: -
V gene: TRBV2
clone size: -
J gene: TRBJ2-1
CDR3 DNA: TGTGCCAGCAAGGACGGGCCTAATGAGCAGTTCTTC
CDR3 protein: CASKDGPNEQFF

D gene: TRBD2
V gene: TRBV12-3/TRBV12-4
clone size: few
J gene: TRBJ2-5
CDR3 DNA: TGTGCCAGCAGTTTTGTAGCGGGGGTTCAAGAGACCCAGTACTTC
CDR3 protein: CASSFVAGVQETQYF

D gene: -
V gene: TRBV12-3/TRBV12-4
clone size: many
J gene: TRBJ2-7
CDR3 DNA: TGTGCCAGCAGTTTAGAGTCAGGGGAGGGCTCCTACGAGCAGTACTTC
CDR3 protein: CASSLESGEGSYEQYF

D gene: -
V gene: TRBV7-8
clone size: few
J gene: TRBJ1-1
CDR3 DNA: TGTGCCAGCAGCTTAGCGCTAAGGGAAGCTTTCTTT
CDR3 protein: CASSLALREAFF

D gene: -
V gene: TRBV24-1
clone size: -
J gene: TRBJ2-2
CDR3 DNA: TGTGCCACCAGTGATTTGGAGGGTGCGGAGCTGTTTTTT
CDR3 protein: CATSDLEGAELFF

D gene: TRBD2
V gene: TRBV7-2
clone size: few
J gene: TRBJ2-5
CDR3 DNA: TGTGCCAGCAGTTCGTCTCCGGGACTAGGGGGGGGGGAAGAGACCCAGTACTTC
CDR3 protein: CASSSSPGLGGGEETQYF

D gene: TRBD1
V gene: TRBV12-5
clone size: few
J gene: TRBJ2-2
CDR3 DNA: TGTGCTAGTGGTTTCATAGGGGGCAGGACCGGGGAGCTGTTTTTT
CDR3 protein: CASGFIGGRTGELFF

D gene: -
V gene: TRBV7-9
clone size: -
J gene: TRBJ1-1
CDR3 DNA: TGTGCCAGCAGAGGACTGACGAACACTGAAGCTTTCTTT
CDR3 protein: CASRGLTNTEAFF

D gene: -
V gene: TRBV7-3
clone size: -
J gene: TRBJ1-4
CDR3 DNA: TGTGCCAGCAGCTCGCCCCGAATTGGTGAAAAACTGTTTTTT
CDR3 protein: CASSSPRIGEKLFF

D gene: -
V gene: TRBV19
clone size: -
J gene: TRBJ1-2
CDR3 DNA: TGTGCCAGTAGTATCGCGGGCAGGGGCCGAAAAGGCTACACCTTC
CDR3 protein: CASSIAGRGRKGYTF

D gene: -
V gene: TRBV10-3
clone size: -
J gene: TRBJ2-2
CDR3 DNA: TGTGCCATCAGTGAGCCTACTAGGTCCGGGGAGCTGTTTTTT
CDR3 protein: CAISEPTRSGELFF

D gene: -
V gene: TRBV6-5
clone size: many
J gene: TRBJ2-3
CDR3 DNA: TGTGCCAGCAGTTACCAGGGCGGAGACACAGATACGCAGTATTTT
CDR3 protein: CASSYQGGDTDTQYF

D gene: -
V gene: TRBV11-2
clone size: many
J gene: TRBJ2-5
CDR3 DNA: TGTGCCAGCAGCTTGTGGGAGACCCAGTACTTC
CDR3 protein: CASSLWETQYF

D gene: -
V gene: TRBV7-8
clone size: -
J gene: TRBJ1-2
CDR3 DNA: TGTGCCAGCAGCGTAACCCAGGGAGCCAATGGCTACACCTTC
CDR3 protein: CASSVTQGANGYTF

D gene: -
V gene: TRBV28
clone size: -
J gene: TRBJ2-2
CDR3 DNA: TGTGCCAGCAGCTCCGATTGGGGGACGGTGAACACCGGGGAGCTGTTTTTT
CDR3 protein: CASSSDWGTVNTGELFF

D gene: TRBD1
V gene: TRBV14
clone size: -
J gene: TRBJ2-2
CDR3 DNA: TGTGCCAGCAGCCCGTATTGGGGACAGGGTTTGACCGGGGAGCTGTTTTTT
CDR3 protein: CASSPYWGQGLTGELFF

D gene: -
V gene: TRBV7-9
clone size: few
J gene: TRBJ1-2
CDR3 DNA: TGTGCCAGCAGCAACAGACAGAGCACTAACTATGGCTACACCTTC
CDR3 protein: CASSNRQSTNYGYTF

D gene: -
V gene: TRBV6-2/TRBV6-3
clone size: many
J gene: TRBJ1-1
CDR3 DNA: TGTGCCAGCAGCCACCCGGGAGAAACTGAAGCTTTCTTT
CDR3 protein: CASSHPGETEAFF

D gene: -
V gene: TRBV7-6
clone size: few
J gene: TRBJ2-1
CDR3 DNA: TGTGCCAGCAGTCTGACCGAGAATGAGCAGTTCTTC
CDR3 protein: CASSLTENEQFF

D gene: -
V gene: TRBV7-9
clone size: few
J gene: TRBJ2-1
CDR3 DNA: TGTGCCAGCAGCTATACGGACGGAGAGCAGTTCTTC
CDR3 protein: CASSYTDGEQFF

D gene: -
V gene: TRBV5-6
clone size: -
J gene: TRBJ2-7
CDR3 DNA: TGTGCCAGCAGGGGGCCTACCTACGAGCAGTACTTC
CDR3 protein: CASRGPTYEQYF

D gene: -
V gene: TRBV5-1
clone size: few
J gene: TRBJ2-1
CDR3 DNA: TGCGCCAGCAGCTTGCGATCCGGGGGGCCGGAGAATGAGCAGTTCTTC
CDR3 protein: CASSLRSGGPENEQFF

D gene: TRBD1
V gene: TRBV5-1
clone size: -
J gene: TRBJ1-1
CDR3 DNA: TGCGCCAGCAGCTTCCGACAGGGCAACACTGAAGCTTTCTTT
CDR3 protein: CASSFRQGNTEAFF

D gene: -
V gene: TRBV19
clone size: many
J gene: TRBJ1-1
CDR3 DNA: TGTGCCAGTAGTTTCGAGGGCGGGAACACTGAAGCTTTCTTT
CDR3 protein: CASSFEGGNTEAFF

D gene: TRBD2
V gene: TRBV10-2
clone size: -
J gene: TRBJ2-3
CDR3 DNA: TGCGCCTTAGCGGGGGAAATGGGGGAAGATACGCAGTATTTT
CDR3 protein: CALAGEMGEDTQYF

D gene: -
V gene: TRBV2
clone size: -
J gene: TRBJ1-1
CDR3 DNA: TGTGCCAGCAGTGAAGCTCTAACACTCGCTGAAGCTTTCTTT
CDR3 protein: CASSEALTLAEAFF

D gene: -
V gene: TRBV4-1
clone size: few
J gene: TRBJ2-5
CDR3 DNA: TGCGCCAGCAGCCAAGATTGGGAGCCGGAGACCCAGTACTTC
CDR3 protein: CASSQDWEPETQYF

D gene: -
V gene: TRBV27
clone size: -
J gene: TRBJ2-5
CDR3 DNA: TGTGCCAGCAGTTCCCGCACTGGGACCCAGTACTTC
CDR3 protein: CASSSRTGTQYF

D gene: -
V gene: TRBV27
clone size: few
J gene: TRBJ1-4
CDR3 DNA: TGTGCCAGCAGTTCCATTACAGGCAATTTCCTTGAAAAACTGTTTTTT
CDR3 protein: CASSSITGNFLEKLFF

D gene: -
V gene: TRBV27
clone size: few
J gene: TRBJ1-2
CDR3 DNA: TGTGCCAGCAATCCGGGACCGCCTGGTTTTACGGGGGGCTACACCTTC
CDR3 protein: CASNPGPPGFTGGYTF

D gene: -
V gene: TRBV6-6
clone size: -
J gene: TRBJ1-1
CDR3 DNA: TGTGCCAGCTTGGGGGGAGTCATGAACACTGAAGCTTTCTTT
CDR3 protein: CASLGGVMNTEAFF

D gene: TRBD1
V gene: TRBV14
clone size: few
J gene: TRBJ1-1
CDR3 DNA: TGTGCCAGCAGGGGACAGGGGTACACTGAAGCTTTCTTT
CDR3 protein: CASRGQGYTEAFF

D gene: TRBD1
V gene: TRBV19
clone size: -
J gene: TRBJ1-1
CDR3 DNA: TGTGCCAGTGAGAGACAGGGGGCAGGTTTGATGAACACTGAAGCTTTCTTT
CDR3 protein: CASERQGAGLMNTEAFF

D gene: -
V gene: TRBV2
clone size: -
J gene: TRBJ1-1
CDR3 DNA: TGTGCCAGCATCGGAAAGATTGCTGAAGCTTTCTTT
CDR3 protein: CASIGKIAEAFF

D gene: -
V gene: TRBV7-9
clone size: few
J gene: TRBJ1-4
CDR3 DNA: TGTGCCAGCAGCCCCCAGGGGCGTGATGTTGAAAAACTGTTTTTT
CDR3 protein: CASSPQGRDVEKLFF

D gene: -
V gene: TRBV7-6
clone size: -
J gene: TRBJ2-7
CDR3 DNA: TGTGCCAGCAGCTTAGGGGACGTCTCCGAGCAGTACTTC
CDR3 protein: CASSLGDVSEQYF

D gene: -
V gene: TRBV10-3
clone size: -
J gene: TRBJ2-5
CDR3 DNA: TGTGCCATCAGTGAGAATGTGGGGCAGAACCAAGAGACCCAGTACTTC
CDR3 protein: CAISENVGQNQETQYF

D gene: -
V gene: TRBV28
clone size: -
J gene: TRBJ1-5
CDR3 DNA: TGTGCCAGCAGTCTCTACAGGGATAGCAATCAGCCCCAGCATTTT
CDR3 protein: CASSLYRDSNQPQHF

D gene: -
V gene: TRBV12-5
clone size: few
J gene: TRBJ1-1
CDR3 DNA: TGTGCTAGTGGTTTGCTGGAAGGGGAAAGAACTGAAGCTTTCTTT
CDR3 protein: CASGLLEGERTEAFF

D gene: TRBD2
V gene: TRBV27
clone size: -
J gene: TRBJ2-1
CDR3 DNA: TGTGCCAGCAGTTTATCATCTGAGTCGGCGGGGGGGCCCTACAATGAGCAGTTCTTC
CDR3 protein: CASSLSSESAGGPYNEQFF

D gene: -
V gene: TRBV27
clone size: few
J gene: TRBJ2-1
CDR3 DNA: TGTGCCAGTATGGACCCTGGGAATGAGCAGTTCTTC
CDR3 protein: CASMDPGNEQFF

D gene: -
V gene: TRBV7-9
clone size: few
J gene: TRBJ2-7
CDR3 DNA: TGTGCCAGCAGCCTTCGGACCAGCGAGCAGTACTTC
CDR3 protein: CASSLRTSEQYF

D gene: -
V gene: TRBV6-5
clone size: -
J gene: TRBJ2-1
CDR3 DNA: TGTGCCAGCAGTTACGCAATAAACAATGAGCAGTTCTTC
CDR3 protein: CASSYAINNEQFF

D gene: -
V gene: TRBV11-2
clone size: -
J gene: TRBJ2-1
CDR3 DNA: TGTGCCAGCAGCTTAAGTAGCGGTTACAATGAGCAGTTCTTC
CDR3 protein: CASSLSSGYNEQFF

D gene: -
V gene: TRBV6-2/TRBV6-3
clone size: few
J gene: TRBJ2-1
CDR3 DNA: TGTGCCAGCACCGGGGGAGACAAACCCTACAATGAGCAGTTCTTC
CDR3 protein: CASTGGDKPYNEQFF

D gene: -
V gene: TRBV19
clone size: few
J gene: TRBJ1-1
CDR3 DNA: TGTGCCAGTAACGCGCATGATGGTGGAGAAGCTTTCTTT
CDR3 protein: CASNAHDGGEAFF

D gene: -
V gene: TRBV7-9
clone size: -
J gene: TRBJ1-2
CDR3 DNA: TGTGCCAGCAGCCCTACCGGCAGGGGCGCCCTTAACTATGGCTACACCTTC
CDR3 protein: CASSPTGRGALNYGYTF

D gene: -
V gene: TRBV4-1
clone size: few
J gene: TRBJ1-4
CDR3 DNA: TGCGCCAGCAGCCAAGGGGTAGAGATAGAAAAACTGTTTTTT
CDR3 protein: CASSQGVEIEKLFF

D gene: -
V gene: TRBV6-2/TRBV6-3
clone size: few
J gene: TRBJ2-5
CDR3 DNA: TGTGCCAGCAGTTACTTTAACAGCAAAGAGACCCAGTACTTC
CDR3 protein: CASSYFNSKETQYF

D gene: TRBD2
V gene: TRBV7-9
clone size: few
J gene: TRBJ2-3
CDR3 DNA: TGTGCCAGCAGCTTAGCTCTTACTAGCGATGAGGCGCAGTATTTT
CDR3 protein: CASSLALTSDEAQYF

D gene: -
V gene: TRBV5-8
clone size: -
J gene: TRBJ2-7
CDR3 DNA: TGTGCCAGCAGCCTCGAGGGACAATTGGGGAGCTCCTACGAGCAGTACTTC
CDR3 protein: CASSLEGQLGSSYEQYF